One sample yielded the 19 T cell receptor beta chains listed below, sequenced in a study of blood T cell repertoires in COVID-19. TCRdb's table, derived via immunoSEQ multiplex PCR, lists solely in-frame clones and lacks some. Of fewer than 80,000 clones in the sample, around 79% are singletons; the top ten hold 5.4%. The sequenced sample consisted of peripheral blood. The receptor source for this set is a woman older than 75 with active or convalescent COVID-19.

The chain employs TRBV5-1 and TRBJ1-3; D uncertain. Germline V lookup: CDR1 SGHRS, CDR2 YFSETQ. The CDR3 consists of 19 residues. The V end lost 0 bases, the J end lost 0 bases, and 19 bases lay between the germline ends. CDR3 amino acids: CASSLALGEDAFSGNTIYF. CDR3 sequence (DNA): TGCGCCAGCAGCTTGGCCCTGGGAGAGGATGCGTTCTCTGGAAACACCATATATTTT.

The chain links TRBV5-6 to TRBJ1-3, with TRBD1 as a possible D gene (5 bases). The germline V and J ends were trimmed by 0 bases and 0 bases, with 10 bases remaining between them. The CDR3 has 16 amino acids. Germline assignment: CDR1 SGHDT and CDR2 YYEEEE. The CDR3 DNA reads as TGTGCCAGCAGCTTGGCCAGGGCCGGCTCTGGAAACACCATATATTTT. It encodes CASSLARAGSGNTIYF.

The rearrangement joins TRBV28 to TRBJ1-5, with a possible D match to TRBD1 (6 bases). This CDR3 has 14 residues. Germline V lookup: CDR1 MDHEN, CDR2 SYDVKM. V dropped 7 bases and J dropped 7 bases, with 17 bases sitting between them. CDR3 sequence reads: CASTPGQGWQPQHF. In DNA, the CDR3 is TGTGCCAGCACCCCGGGACAAGGGTGGCAGCCCCAGCATTTT.

Only a few counts were recorded for this clone. V gene TRBV28 combines with J gene TRBJ1-5; 12 bases match TRBD1. CDR3 length: 17 residues. With V trimmed by 8 bases and J by 3 bases, 11 bases remained unmatched. Germline assignment: CDR1 MDHEN and CDR2 SYDVKM. The CDR3 reads CASSVPGQGALNQPQHF. The CDR3 coding sequence is TGTGCCAGCTCCGTCCCGGGACAGGGGGCCCTCAATCAGCCCCAGCATTTT. Full variable domain (missing parts from reference TRBV28 and TRBJ1-5): DVKVTQSSRYLVKRTGEKVFLECVQDMDHENMFWYRQDPGLGLRLIYFSYDVKMKEKGDIPEGYSVSREKKERFSLILESASTNQTSMYLCASSVPGQGALNQPQHFGDGTRLSIL.

The rearrangement joins TRBV27 to TRBJ2-7, with a possible D match to TRBD1 (5 bases). Trimming shortened V by 4 bases and J by 5 bases, and 15 bases separated the two germline ends. The CDR3 runs 14 residues. Germline V gene sequence: CDR1 MNHEY, CDR2 SMNVEV (reference sequence). The DNA of the CDR3 is TGTGCCAGCAGTTCAACCCAGGGTTGGGACGAGCAGTACTTC. The encoded protein is CASSSTQGWDEQYF.

This clone was observed a few times. This rearrangement joins TRBV13 to TRBJ2-3; a possible D gene is TRBD2 (6 bases). CDR3 length equals 17 residues. Germline CDR1 PRHDT, CDR2 FYEKMQ (reference sequence). Deletions cut 3 bases from V and 2 bases from J, with 18 bases between. CDR3 DNA sequence: TGTGCCAGCAGCTTCCACCTAGTGGGCGGGGCCACAGATACGCAGTATTTT. Translating it yields CASSFHLVGGATDTQYF. The variable domain in full, with the rest retrieved from reference TRBV13 and TRBJ2-3, is AAGVIQSPRHLIKEKRETATLKCYPIPRHDTVYWYQQGPGQDPQFLISFYEKMQSDKGSIPDRFSAQQFSDYHSELNMSSLELGDSALYFCASSFHLVGGATDTQYFGPGTRLTVL.

This clone was recorded only once. The rearrangement joins TRBV3-1 (or the pseudogene TRBV3-2) to TRBJ2-7; 11 bases match TRBD1. Losses at the gene ends were 4 bases for V and 3 bases for J; bases not matched to a gene: 5. This CDR3 comprises 15 residues. In germline, CDR1 is LGHDT, CDR2 YNNKEL (reference sequence). The CDR3 loop reads CASSPRTGGIYEQYF. CDR3 bases: TGTGCCAGCAGCCCTAGGACAGGGGGCATCTACGAGCAGTACTTC.

This clone came up a few times. V usage is TRBV2 and J usage is TRBJ1-1; 9 bases map to TRBD1. V was pared by 6 bases and J by 7 bases, with 6 bases of the junction left unmatched. The CDR3 contains 13 residues. Germline V lookup: CDR1 SNHLY, CDR2 FYNNEI. Written as DNA, the CDR3 is TGTGCCAGCAGCGCATGGACAGGGGATGAAGCTTTCTTT. Residues: CASSAWTGDEAFF.

The chain joins TRBV5-1 to TRBJ2-1; D unresolved. Trimming took 4 bases from V and 3 from J, leaving 2 bases between them. CDR1 and CDR2 (germline): SGHRS, YFSETQ. There are 11 residues in the CDR3. The CDR3 bases are TGCGCCAGCAGCCTCTACAATGAGCAGTTCTTC. Translated: CASSLYNEQFF.

This clone has only a few counts. This sequence joins TRBV7-9 and TRBJ1-4; a possible D gene is TRBD1 (6 bases). The germline V gene has CDR1 SEHNR and CDR2 FQNEAQ (reference sequence). Deletions cut 5 bases from V and 8 bases from J, with 15 bases between. The CDR3 is made up of 14 amino acids. CDR3 protein: CASSIRGAGEKLFF. Written as DNA, the CDR3 is TGTGCCAGCAGCATCCGGGGGGCAGGGGAAAAACTGTTTTTT.

The chain uses TRBV5-6 and TRBJ2-4; 14 positions match TRBD2. Germline V gene lookup returns CDR1 SGHDT and CDR2 YYEEEE. V shed 4 bases and J 5 bases; nucleotides not matched to a gene: 5. The CDR3 consists of 16 residues. The CDR3 sequence: CASSPGLAGGQNIQYF. CDR3 DNA sequence: TGTGCCAGCAGCCCCGGACTAGCGGGGGGCCAAAACATTCAGTACTTC.

This chain links TRBV27 with TRBJ1-4; 7 bases fit TRBD1. Germline-derived CDR1 and CDR2 are MNHEY and SMNVEV (reference sequence). The V and J ends lost 6 bases and 7 bases, in that order; junction bases with no gene match: 8. The CDR3 has 14 residues. CDR3 loop: CASRAQGRTEKLFF. The CDR3 nucleotides read TGTGCCAGCAGAGCACAGGGGCGCACTGAAAAACTGTTTTTT.

The J gene is TRBJ2-1, the V gene TRBV3-1 (or the pseudogene TRBV3-2), with D tentatively TRBD1 (7 bases). The V end lost 4 bases, the J end lost 0 bases, and 19 bases lay between the germline ends. CDR1 is LGHDT, CDR2 YNNKEL, per germline (reference sequence). This CDR3 is 18 amino acids long. The CDR3 DNA sequence: TGTGCCAGCAGCCCATTCCTCCAGGGGGGAAGCTCCTACAATGAGCAGTTCTTC. This gives the protein CASSPFLQGGSSYNEQFF.

This sequence joins TRBV18 and TRBJ1-2; D is unresolved. The CDR3 runs 13 residues. The germline V and J ends were trimmed by 6 bases and 6 bases, with 14 bases remaining between them. Germline values: CDR1 KGHSH, CDR2 LQKENI. CDR3 DNA: TGTGCCAGCTCTGCCTCCTTAACGGATGGCTACACCTTC. Its protein is CASSASLTDGYTF.

The genes are TRBV12-2 and TRBJ2-7; the table's D call, TRBD2, was not checked against the DNA. TRBV12-2 is labeled a pseudogene. CDR3 length equals 17 residues. CDR3 sequence reads: CASRLSRGDPRLYEQYF. CDR3 coding DNA: TGTGCAAGTCGCCTCTCTCGGGGGGACCCGAGGTTATACGAGCAGTACTTC.

The V call is TRBV7-9, the J call TRBJ2-3, with TRBD2 matching 14 bases. With V trimmed by 5 bases and J by 2 bases, 3 bases remained unmatched. The CDR3 contains 16 residues. Looked up from germline, CDR1 is SEHNR and CDR2 is FQNEAQ (reference sequence). Here the CDR3 reads CASSRTSGGSTDTQYF. CDR3 sequence (DNA): TGTGCCAGCAGCAGGACTAGCGGGGGGTCCACAGATACGCAGTATTTT. Full variable domain (outside the CDR3, taken from reference TRBV7-9 and TRBJ2-3): DTGVSQNPRHKITKRGQNVTFRCDPISEHNRLYWYRQTLGQGPEFLTYFQNEAQLEKSRLLSDRFSAERPKGSFSTLEIQRTEQGDSAMYLCASSRTSGGSTDTQYFGPGTRLTVL.

The CDR3 DNA sequence: TGCAGCGTTGAGATCACGGGGGACACAGATACGCAGTATTTT. Translation gives CSVEITGDTDTQYF. The V gene is TRBV29-1, the J gene TRBJ2-3; D might be TRBD2 (6 bases). Germline assignment: CDR1 SQVTM and CDR2 ANQGSEA. The CDR3 length is 14 residues. Trimming cost V 3 bases and J 2 bases, with 12 bases left between them.

This clone was seen a few times. The chain is built from TRBV2 and TRBJ1-4; D possibly corresponds to TRBD1 (6 bases). V lost 8 bases and J lost 4, with 11 bases in between. Germline V gives CDR1 SNHLY, CDR2 FYNNEI. CDR3 length: 13 residues. CDR3 sequence (DNA): TGTGCCAGCGCTCGCAGGGGTAATGAAAAACTGTTTTTT. It specifies CASARRGNEKLFF.

About this clone itself: The identical CDR3 is also encoded by other nucleotide sequences in the sample. CDR3 loop: CASSLPGTNTGELFF. The CDR3, as DNA: TGCGCCAGCAGCTTGCCAGGGACGAACACCGGGGAGCTGTTTTTT. The chain has TRBV5-1 and TRBJ2-2; possibly TRBD1 for D (5 bases). Germline values: CDR1 SGHRS, CDR2 YFSETQ. The CDR3 has 15 residues. Deletions cut 1 base from V and 0 bases from J, with 7 bases between.